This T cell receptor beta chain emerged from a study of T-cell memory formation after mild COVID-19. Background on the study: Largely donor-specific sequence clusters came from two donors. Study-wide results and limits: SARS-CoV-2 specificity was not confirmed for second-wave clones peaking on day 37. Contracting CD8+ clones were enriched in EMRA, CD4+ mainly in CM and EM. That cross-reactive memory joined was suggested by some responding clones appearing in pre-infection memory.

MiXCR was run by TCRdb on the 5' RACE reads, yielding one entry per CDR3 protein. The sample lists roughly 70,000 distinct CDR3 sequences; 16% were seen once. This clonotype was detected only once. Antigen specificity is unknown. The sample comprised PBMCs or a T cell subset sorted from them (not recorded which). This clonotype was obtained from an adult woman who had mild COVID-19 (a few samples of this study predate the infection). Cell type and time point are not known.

CDR3 in amino acids: CASSLALGEANEKLFF. The CDR3 nucleotides read TGTGCCAGCAGCTTAGCCTTAGGGGAAGCCAATGAAAAACTGTTTTTT. The V and J genes are TRBV7-9 and TRBJ1-4; weak D call: TRBD1 (5 bases). CDR3 length equals 16 residues. Germline V gene sequence: CDR1 SEHNR, CDR2 FQNEAQ (reference sequence). Trimming took off 0 bases at V and 5 bases at J, with 13 bases between the two ends.